This TCR beta chain emerged from a study of T-cell reconstitution after alpha-beta-depleted transplantation in children. Overall study results and limits: Several hundred rapidly expanded clones from non-depleted graft cells reportedly supplied alpha-beta T cells about two months post-transplant. When one year had passed after transplant, most T-cell counts and diversity came from newly produced T cells. Day-60 TCRbeta diversity that was high in some patients was derived from surviving recipient T cells and thymic progenitors.

The CDR3 has 16 residues. Trimming removed 3 bases from V and 2 bases from J; junction bases left unmatched: 6. Germline assignment: CDR1 DFQATT and CDR2 SNEGSKA (reference sequence). Using unique molecular identifiers, the investigators prepared the TCRbeta library. One entry per CDR3 protein, called by TCRdb with MiXCR from the PCR reads. The sample holds 580,000 or so distinct CDR3 sequences, around 23% seen once. This clonotype was detected a few times. Its specificity is not known. This sequence joins TRBV20-1 and TRBJ2-6; 8 bases map to TRBD1. The source of this sequence is a boy younger than two who had a stem cell transplant for acute myeloid leukemia, so the T cells may come from the graft donor. Sequencing was performed on PBMCs, mostly from graft donor cells, taken 360 days after TCRalphabeta/CD19-depleted stem cell transplant. The DNA of the CDR3 is TGCAGTGCTAGTGACAGGGGTATCGCTGGGGCCAACGTCCTGACTTTC. Its protein product is CSASDRGIAGANVLTF.